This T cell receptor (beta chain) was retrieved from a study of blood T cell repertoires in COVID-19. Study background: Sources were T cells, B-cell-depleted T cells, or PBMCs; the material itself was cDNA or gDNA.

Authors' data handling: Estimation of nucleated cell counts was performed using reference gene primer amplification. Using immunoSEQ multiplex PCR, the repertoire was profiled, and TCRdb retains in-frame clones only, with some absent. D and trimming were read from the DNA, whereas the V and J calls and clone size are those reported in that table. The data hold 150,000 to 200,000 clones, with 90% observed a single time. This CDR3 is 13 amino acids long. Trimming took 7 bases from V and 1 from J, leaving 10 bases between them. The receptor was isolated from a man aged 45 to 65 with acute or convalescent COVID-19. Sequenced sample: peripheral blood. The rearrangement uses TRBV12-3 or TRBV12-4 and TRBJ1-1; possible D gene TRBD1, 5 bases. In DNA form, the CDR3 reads TGTGCCAGCAACCTCAGGGAGAACACTGAAGCTTTCTTT. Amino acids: CASNLRENTEAFF.